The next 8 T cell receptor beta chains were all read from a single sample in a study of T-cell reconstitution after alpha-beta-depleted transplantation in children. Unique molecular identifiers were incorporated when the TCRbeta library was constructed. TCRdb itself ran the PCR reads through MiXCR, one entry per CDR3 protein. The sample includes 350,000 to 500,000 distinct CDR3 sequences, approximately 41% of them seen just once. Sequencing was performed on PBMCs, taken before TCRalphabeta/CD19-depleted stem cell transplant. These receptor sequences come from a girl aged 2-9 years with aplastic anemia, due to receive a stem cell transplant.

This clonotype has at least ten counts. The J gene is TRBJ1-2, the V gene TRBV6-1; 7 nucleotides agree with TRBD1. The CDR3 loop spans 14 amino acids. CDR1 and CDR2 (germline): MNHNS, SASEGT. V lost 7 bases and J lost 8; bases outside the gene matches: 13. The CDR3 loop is CASIPGHRGKGYTF. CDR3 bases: TGTGCCAGCATTCCCGGCCACAGGGGAAAGGGCTACACCTTC.

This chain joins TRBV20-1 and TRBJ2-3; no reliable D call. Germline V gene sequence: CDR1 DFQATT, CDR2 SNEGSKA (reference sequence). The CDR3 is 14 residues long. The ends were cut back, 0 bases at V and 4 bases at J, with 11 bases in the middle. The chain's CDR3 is CSARDPRAADTQYF. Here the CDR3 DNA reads TGCAGTGCTAGAGATCCCCGGGCCGCAGATACGCAGTATTTT.

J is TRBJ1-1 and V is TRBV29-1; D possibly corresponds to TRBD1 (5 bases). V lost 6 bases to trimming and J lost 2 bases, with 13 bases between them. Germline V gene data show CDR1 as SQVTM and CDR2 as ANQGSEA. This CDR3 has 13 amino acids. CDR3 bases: TGCAGCGTCACCCAGGGTGGAAACACTGAAGCTTTCTTT. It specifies CSVTQGGNTEAFF. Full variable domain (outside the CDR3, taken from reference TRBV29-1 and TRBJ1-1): SAVISQKPSRDICQRGTSLTIQCQVDSQVTMMFWYRQQPGQSLTLIATANQGSEATYESGFVIDKFPISRPNLTFSTLTVSNMSPEDSSIYLCSVTQGGNTEAFFGQGTRLTVV.

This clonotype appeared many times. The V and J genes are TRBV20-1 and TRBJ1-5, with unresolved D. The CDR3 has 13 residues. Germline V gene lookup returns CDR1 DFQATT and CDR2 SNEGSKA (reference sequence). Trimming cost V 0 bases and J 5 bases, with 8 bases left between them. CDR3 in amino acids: CSAREDGDQPQHF. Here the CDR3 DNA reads TGCAGTGCTAGAGAGGACGGGGATCAGCCCCAGCATTTT.

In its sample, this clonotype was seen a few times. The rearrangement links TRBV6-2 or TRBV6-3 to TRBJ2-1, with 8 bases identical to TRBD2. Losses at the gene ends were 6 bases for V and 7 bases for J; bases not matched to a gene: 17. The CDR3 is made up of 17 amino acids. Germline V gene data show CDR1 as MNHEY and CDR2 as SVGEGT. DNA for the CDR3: TGTGCCAGCAGAAGCCCGGCAGCGGGAGAAGGGGGTAATGAGCAGTTCTTC. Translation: CASRSPAAGEGGNEQFF.

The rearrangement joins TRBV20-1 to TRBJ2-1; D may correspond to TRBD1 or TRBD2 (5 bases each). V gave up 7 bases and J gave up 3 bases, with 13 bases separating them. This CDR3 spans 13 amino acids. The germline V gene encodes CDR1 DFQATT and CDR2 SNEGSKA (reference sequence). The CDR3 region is CSVPGRLYNEQFF. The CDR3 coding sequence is TGCAGTGTTCCGGGACGGCTCTACAATGAGCAGTTCTTC.

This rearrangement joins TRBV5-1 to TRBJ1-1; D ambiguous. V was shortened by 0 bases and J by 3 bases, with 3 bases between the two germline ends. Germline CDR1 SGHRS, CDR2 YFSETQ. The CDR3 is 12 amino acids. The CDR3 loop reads CASSLGYTEAFF. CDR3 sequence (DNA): TGCGCCAGCAGCTTGGGCTACACTGAAGCTTTCTTT.

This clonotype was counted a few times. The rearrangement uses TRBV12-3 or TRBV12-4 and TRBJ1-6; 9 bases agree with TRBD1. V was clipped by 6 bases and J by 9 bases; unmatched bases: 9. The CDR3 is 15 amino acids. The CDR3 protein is CASRMTGGSGSPLHF. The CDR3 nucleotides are TGTGCCAGCAGGATGACAGGGGGTAGCGGTTCACCCCTCCACTTT.